The T cell receptor (beta chain) described here comes from a study of blood T cell repertoires in COVID-19. At the level of the study: T cells, B-cell-depleted T cells, or PBMCs provided the cDNA or gDNA that served as material.

The CDR3 covers 17 residues. Trimming cost V 1 base and J 1 base, with 16 bases left between them. The germline gives CDR1 KGHSH, CDR2 LQKENI. Profiled with immunoSEQ multiplex PCR; TCRdb holds only in-frame clones, not every one. The repertoire holds roughly 120,000 clones, with approximately 80% as singletons. This TCR was recovered from a woman in her fifties or sixties with acute or convalescent COVID-19. The rearrangement joins TRBV18 to TRBJ1-1; D possibly corresponds to TRBD1 (5 bases). The sample taken for sequencing was peripheral blood. The CDR3 nucleotides read TGTGCCAGCTCACCACGTTGGCAGGGTGGAGAGAACACTGAAGCTTTCTTT. Residues: CASSPRWQGGENTEAFF.